These 24 T cell receptor beta chains came from one sample sequenced in a study of T cells after yellow fever vaccination (dated by TCRdb to about 2019). The library came from 5' RACE. For sequencing, an Illumina HiSeq 2500 was employed. In-frame beta chains were kept once TCRdb had trimmed the public reads at Q25 with fastp and called clones with MiXCR. Rows are unified per CDR3 protein, each entry keeping the most common DNA and genes. This sample comprises 200,000 to 300,000 distinct CDR3 sequences, roughly 6.8% of them detected only once. The ten most abundant clones make up 1% to 1.2% of the sample. The treatment or condition label, read with the paper, signifies: live attenuated yellow fever vaccine strain. Specimen: CD4+ T cells sorted from PBMCs, collected on the day of the yellow fever booster vaccination. All receptors derive from a man between 25 and 39 years old who received the YFV17D yellow fever vaccine.

At least ten counts were recorded for this clonotype. This chain joins TRBV11-2 and TRBJ1-3; 9 nucleotides align to TRBD1. Germline lookup yields CDR1 SGHAT and CDR2 FQNNGV. This CDR3 has 15 residues. V dropped 1 base and J dropped 7; count of bases not matched to a gene: 5. The CDR3 sequence is CASSLGPTGGNTIYF. CDR3 bases: TGTGCCAGCAGCTTAGGCCCGACAGGGGGGAACACCATATATTTT.

In regard to this clonotype: This may come from a read error, since a much larger clone is one base off. J is TRBJ2-1 and V is TRBV28; D tentatively fits TRBD1 or TRBD2 (5 bases each). CDR1 and CDR2 (germline): MDHEN, SYDVKM. Trimming left V 8 bases short and J 4 bases short, with 15 bases between. The CDR3 sequence is 14 residues long. The CDR3 spells CASFRGGTYNEQFF. The CDR3 DNA reads TGTGCCAGCTTCCGGGGCGGAACTTACAATGAGCAGTTCTTC. Full variable domain (missing parts from reference TRBV28 and TRBJ2-1): DVKVTQSSRYLVKRTGEKVFLECVQDMDHENMFWYRQDPGLGLRLIYFSYDVKMKEKGDIPEGYSVSREKKERFSLILESASTNQTSMYLCASFRGGTYNEQFFGPGTRLTVL.

This clonotype was seen at least ten times. The J gene is TRBJ2-7, the V gene TRBV7-2, with 7 nucleotides matching TRBD1. Germline V gene lookup returns CDR1 SGHTA and CDR2 FQGNSA. V was pared by 5 bases and J by 3 bases, with 13 bases of the junction left unmatched. The CDR3 runs 16 residues. CDR3 nucleotide sequence: TGTGCCAGCAGCCCAACCCCCGGACAGGCGAACTACGAGCAGTACTTC. Its protein product is CASSPTPGQANYEQYF. Full variable domain (missing parts from reference TRBV7-2 and TRBJ2-7): GAGVSQSPSNKVTEKGKDVELRCDPISGHTALYWYRQSLGQGLEFLIYFQGNSAPDKSGLPSDRFSAERTGGSVSTLTIQRTQQEDSAVYLCASSPTPGQANYEQYFGPGTRLTVT.

This clonotype was seen repeatedly, ten times or more. V is TRBV11-1 and J is TRBJ2-2; D remains ambiguous. Between the trimmed V and J ends, which lost 8 bases and 6 bases, there was a span of 13 bases. CDR3 length: 13 residues. Germline assignment: CDR1 SGHAT and CDR2 FQDESV (reference sequence). The CDR3 region is CASGLDGPGELFF. CDR3 nucleotide sequence: TGTGCCAGCGGCCTGGACGGGCCCGGGGAGCTGTTTTTT.

This clonotype showed up many times. V usage is TRBV10-2 and J usage is TRBJ2-3, with a tentative D call TRBD1 (6 bases). The germline CDR1 and CDR2 sequences are WSHSY and SAAADI. Between the trimmed V and J ends, which lost 1 base and 2 bases, there was a span of 7 bases. This CDR3 is built from 14 residues. In DNA, the CDR3 is TGCGCCAGCAGTGAGTGGGACAACACAGATACGCAGTATTTT. It yields the protein CASSEWDNTDTQYF.

This clonotype was observed a handful of times. J is TRBJ2-7 and V is TRBV5-1, with 10 bases aligning to TRBD2. Germline values: CDR1 SGHRS, CDR2 YFSETQ. There are 17 residues in the CDR3. V lost 2 bases to trimming and J lost 5 bases; unmatched junction nucleotides: 13. CDR3 DNA sequence: TGCGCCAGCAGCTTAGGGGCCGGTGGGCTAGCGGGAGACGAGCAGTACTTC. This encodes CASSLGAGGLAGDEQYF.

The chain uses TRBV29-1 and TRBJ2-5; a weak D match, TRBD1 (5 bases). Per the germline V gene, CDR1 is SQVTM and CDR2 is ANQGSEA. The length of the CDR3 is 12 residues. V was trimmed by 3 bases and J by 5 bases, leaving 10 bases between them. Here the CDR3 reads CSVEPQGETQYF. CDR3 nucleotides: TGCAGCGTTGAGCCCCAGGGCGAGACCCAGTACTTC.

This clonotype was seen a few times. The chain employs TRBV20-1 and TRBJ2-3, with D possibly matching TRBD2 (5 bases). The CDR3 consists of 13 residues. Looked up from germline, CDR1 is DFQATT and CDR2 is SNEGSKA (reference sequence). Trimming removed 5 bases at V and 2 bases at J, with 11 bases between. The CDR3 sequence is CSALLGTTDTQYF. The CDR3 DNA is TGCAGTGCTTTACTAGGTACCACAGATACGCAGTATTTT.

The rearrangement uses TRBV13 and TRBJ2-3; 12 bases are a match to TRBD2. V lost 4 bases to trimming and J lost 4 bases; unmatched junction nucleotides: 9. Germline CDR1 reads PRHDT; CDR2 reads FYEKMQ (reference sequence). This CDR3 is built from 17 residues. Here the CDR3 reads CASSSTTSGRSADTQYF. The CDR3 region has the DNA TGTGCCAGCAGCTCAACTACTAGCGGGAGGTCCGCAGATACGCAGTATTTT.

The rearrangement links TRBV7-2 to TRBJ2-1, with 9 bases matching TRBD2. With V trimmed by 4 bases and J by 10 bases, 17 bases remained unmatched. Per the germline V gene, CDR1 is SGHTA and CDR2 is FQGNSA. CDR3 length: 17 amino acids. CDR3 coding DNA: TGTGCCAGCAGCTCGCGGGGGGGCGGGAAGGGGCCTAGAGAGCAGTTCTTC. It is translated as CASSSRGGGKGPREQFF.

The chain employs TRBV2 and TRBJ1-6, with TRBD1 as a possible D gene (6 bases). Germline assignment: CDR1 SNHLY and CDR2 FYNNEI. V dropped 2 bases and J dropped 11 bases, with 13 bases sitting between them. This CDR3 comprises 14 residues. The CDR3 reads CASSESAGGPPLHF. The DNA of the CDR3 is TGTGCCAGCAGTGAATCAGCCGGGGGGCCACCCCTCCACTTT.

This clonotype was seen a few times. V gene TRBV4-2 combines with J gene TRBJ2-5; TRBD2 is a possible D gene (5 bases). Germline CDR1 LGHNA, CDR2 YNFKEQ. The V end was cut by 4 bases, the J end by 7 bases, with 13 bases between. The CDR3 sequence is 13 residues long. CDR3 nucleotide sequence: TGTGCCAGCAGCCTTGGGCCCGAGGGGACCCAGTACTTC. As protein: CASSLGPEGTQYF.

The rearrangement joins TRBV20-1 to TRBJ2-5; 10 nucleotides align to TRBD1. Germline loops: CDR1 DFQATT, CDR2 SNEGSKA (reference sequence). Germline trimming cut 3 bases from V and 5 bases from J; bases unmatched to any gene: 6. The CDR3 has 14 residues. CDR3 sequence reads: CSASLPGQGETQYF. CDR3 nucleotide sequence: TGCAGTGCTAGCCTTCCGGGACAGGGGGAGACCCAGTACTTC.

This clonotype was seen more than once but under ten times. The CDR3 here is CASSYPLAGVLETQYF. CDR3 coding DNA: TGTGCCAGCAGTTACCCCCTAGCGGGAGTATTAGAGACCCAGTACTTC. The genes are TRBV6-2 or TRBV6-3 and TRBJ2-5, with 10 bases matching TRBD2. Germline V gives CDR1 MNHEY, CDR2 SVGEGT. The length of the CDR3 is 16 residues. Unmatched junction bases numbered 7, after V lost 2 bases and J lost 4 bases.

The V call is TRBV20-1, the J call TRBJ2-1; the D gene could be TRBD1 or TRBD2 (5 bases each). Germline V gives CDR1 DFQATT, CDR2 SNEGSKA (reference sequence). Between the trimmed V and J ends, which lost 6 bases and 7 bases, there was a span of 31 bases. The CDR3 consists of 18 residues. The CDR3 is CSAPSPGRARIELNEQFF. DNA of the CDR3: TGCAGTGCCCCCTCCCCGGGACGGGCGAGGATCGAGTTAAATGAGCAGTTCTTC.

This clonotype has at least ten counts. The chain has TRBV7-3 and TRBJ2-7; 8 bases match TRBD2. This CDR3 comprises 14 residues. The trim removed 5 bases at V and 5 bases at J, leaving 8 bases unmatched. Looked up from germline, CDR1 is SGHTA and CDR2 is FQGTGA. CDR3 sequence: CASSQTGTSDEQYF. The CDR3 DNA is TGTGCCAGCAGCCAGACCGGGACTAGTGACGAGCAGTACTTC. Full variable domain (rest looked up from reference TRBV7-3 and TRBJ2-7): GAGVSQTPSNKVTEKGKYVELRCDPISGHTALYWYRQSLGQGPEFLIYFQGTGAADDSGLPNDRFFAVRPEGSVSTLKIQRTERGDSAVYLCASSQTGTSDEQYFGPGTRLTVT.

The chain recombines TRBV19 with TRBJ2-1; no firm D call. Deletions cut 7 bases from V and 7 bases from J, with 8 bases between. Per the germline V gene, CDR1 is LNHDA and CDR2 is SQIVND (reference sequence). The CDR3 spans 11 residues. The CDR3 DNA reads as TGTGCCAGTACTAAGAGGAATGAGCAGTTCTTC. This codes for CASTKRNEQFF. Complete variable domain (other parts from reference TRBV19 and TRBJ2-1): DGGITQSPKYLFRKEGQNVTLSCEQNLNHDAMYWYRQDPGQGLRLIYYSQIVNDFQKGDIAEGYSVSREKKESFPLTVTSAQKNPTAFYLCASTKRNEQFFGPGTRLTVL.

The chain carries TRBV3-1 and TRBJ2-7; D ambiguous. Germline V gene sequence: CDR1 LGHDT, CDR2 YNNKEL (reference sequence). This CDR3 has 13 residues. V lost 4 bases to trimming and J lost 2 bases, with 9 bases between them. The DNA of the CDR3 is TGTGCCAGCAGCCGGAATCCGGCCTACGAGCAGTACTTC. Its translation: CASSRNPAYEQYF.

V is TRBV7-2 and J is TRBJ2-1; D possibly corresponds to TRBD2 (6 bases). This CDR3 is built from 14 residues. The V end was cut by 5 bases, the J end by 0 bases, with 8 bases between. The V gene's germline CDR1 is SGHTA and CDR2 FQGNSA. CDR3 loop: CASSKDYSYNEQFF. The CDR3 DNA reads TGTGCCAGCAGCAAGGACTACTCCTACAATGAGCAGTTCTTC.

Many counts were recorded for this clonotype. The chain uses TRBV20-1 and TRBJ2-3; TRBD2 matches at 9 bases. This CDR3 is 15 amino acids long. Per the germline V gene, CDR1 is DFQATT and CDR2 is SNEGSKA (reference sequence). Germline trimming cut 6 bases from V and 0 bases from J; bases unmatched to any gene: 7. DNA for the CDR3: TGCAGTGCGACCGCTAGCGGGGATAGCACAGATACGCAGTATTTT. Residues: CSATASGDSTDTQYF.

This clonotype occurred many times. This chain connects TRBV7-8 to TRBJ2-7, with D possibly TRBD2 on 6 matching bases. Trimming took 1 base from V and 3 from J, leaving 10 bases between them. The CDR3 totals 14 residues. Germline V CDR1 and CDR2: SGHVS, FQNEAQ. CDR3 residues: CASSLERGDYEQYF. The CDR3 DNA is TGTGCCAGCAGCTTAGAGCGCGGGGACTACGAGCAGTACTTC.

This clonotype was counted between two and nine times. The CDR3 coding sequence is TGCGCCAGCAGCCAAGATACGGGAACAGATACGCAGTATTTT. Translation: CASSQDTGTDTQYF. V gene TRBV4-3 combines with J gene TRBJ2-3; possible D gene TRBD2, 5 bases. Germline CDR1 and CDR2: LGHNA and YSLEER. The CDR3 is 14 amino acids. Trimming shortened V by 0 bases and J by 3 bases, and 7 bases separated the two germline ends.

Only a few counts were recorded for this clonotype. The chain employs TRBV7-9 and TRBJ2-1, with a tentative D call TRBD1 (6 bases). The CDR3 contains 16 residues. Trimming stripped 6 bases from V and 2 bases from J, with 17 bases between. Looked up from germline, CDR1 is SEHNR and CDR2 is FQNEAQ (reference sequence). The CDR3 loop is CASSGVGTTTYNEQFF. The DNA for the CDR3 is TGTGCCAGCAGTGGCGTAGGGACAACGACCTACAATGAGCAGTTCTTC. The whole variable domain, remainder taken from reference TRBV7-9 and TRBJ2-1, is DTGVSQNPRHKITKRGQNVTFRCDPISEHNRLYWYRQTLGQGPEFLTYFQNEAQLEKSRLLSDRFSAERPKGSFSTLEIQRTEQGDSAMYLCASSGVGTTTYNEQFFGPGTRLTVL.

This clonotype has ten or more counts. CDR3 region: CSARVLGSQETQYF. The DNA for the CDR3 is TGCAGTGCTAGAGTGTTGGGAAGCCAAGAGACCCAGTACTTC. The chain carries TRBV20-1 and TRBJ2-5, with D hard to call. Trimming took off 1 base at V and 1 base at J, with 10 bases between the two ends. CDR3 length: 14 residues. Germline V gives CDR1 DFQATT, CDR2 SNEGSKA (reference sequence).